The source of this T cell receptor beta chain is a study of identical twins. Germline V gene lookup returns CDR1 SGHKS and CDR2 YYEKEE (reference sequence). This CDR3 comprises 11 residues. The V end lost 0 bases, the J end lost 7 bases, and 3 bases lay between the germline ends. TCRdb re-derived calls from the 5' RACE reads in MiXCR, one entry per CDR3 protein. The table lists fewer than 900,000 distinct CDR3 sequences, 18% of them singletons. Study outcomes and limitations: Insertion counts were lower in abundant cord blood beta clonotypes, a trend that memory repertoires did not show. The presence of invariant MAIT and iNKT cells could partly confound analyses of zero-insertion sequences.

A few counts support this clonotype. Its target is unknown. This same sample was also taken into another study, of T cells expressing NK-cell markers. That paper adds: It was sorted CD3+CD56+NKG2C+, CD3+CD56+NKG2C- and CD3+CD56-NKG2C+ T cells that supplied the TCR beta repertoires. Whether expanded NKG2C+ T cell clones recognized HCMV stayed uncertain.

This clonotype was obtained from a woman between 18 and 30 years old in good health. Sequencing input: PBMCs. The chain employs TRBV5-5 and TRBJ2-3; no firm D call. CDR3 amino acids: CASSLVHTQYF. The CDR3 coding sequence is TGTGCCAGCAGCTTGGTTCATACGCAGTATTTT.